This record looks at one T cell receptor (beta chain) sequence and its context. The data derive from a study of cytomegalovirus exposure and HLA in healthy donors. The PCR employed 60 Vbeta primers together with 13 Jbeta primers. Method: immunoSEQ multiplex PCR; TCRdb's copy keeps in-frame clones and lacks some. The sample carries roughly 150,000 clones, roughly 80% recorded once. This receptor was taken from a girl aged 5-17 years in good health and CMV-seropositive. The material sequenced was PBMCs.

CDR3 DNA: TGCGCCAGCTCGCGCCAAGCCGCCTACAATGAGCAGTTCTTC. Protein sequence: CASSRQAAYNEQFF. The chain combines TRBV5-1 with TRBJ2-1; D gene uncertain. V lost 7 bases and J 2 bases, leaving 13 bases between the germline ends. CDR1 SGHRS and CDR2 YFSETQ come from the germline V gene. This CDR3 spans 14 amino acids.